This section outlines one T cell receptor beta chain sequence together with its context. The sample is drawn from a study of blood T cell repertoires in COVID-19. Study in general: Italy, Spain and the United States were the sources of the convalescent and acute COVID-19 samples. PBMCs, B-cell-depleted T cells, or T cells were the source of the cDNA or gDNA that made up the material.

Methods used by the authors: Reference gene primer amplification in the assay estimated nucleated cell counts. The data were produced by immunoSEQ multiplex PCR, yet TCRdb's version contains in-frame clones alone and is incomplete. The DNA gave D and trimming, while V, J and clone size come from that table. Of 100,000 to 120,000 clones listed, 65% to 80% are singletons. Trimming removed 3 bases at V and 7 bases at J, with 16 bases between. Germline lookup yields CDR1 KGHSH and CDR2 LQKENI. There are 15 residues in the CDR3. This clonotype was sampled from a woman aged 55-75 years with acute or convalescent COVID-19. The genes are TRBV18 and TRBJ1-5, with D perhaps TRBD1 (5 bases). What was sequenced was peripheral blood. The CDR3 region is CASSPGTSEGQPQHF. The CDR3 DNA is TGTGCCAGCTCACCGGGGACCTCGGAGGGGCAGCCCCAGCATTTT.